This section outlines one T cell receptor beta chain sequence together with its context. The sample belongs to a study of T cell repertoires in cytomegalovirus infection. Study in general: It was the public TCR beta signatures that indicated both CMV infection and matching HLA type.

TCRdb re-derived calls from the reads in MiXCR, one entry per CDR3 protein. The sample lists 480,000 or so distinct CDR3 sequences, around 11% occurring once. The sample consisted of PBMCs. The clonotype comes from a human donor in good health (CMV status not recorded). Some clones in this sample may be carry-over from other donors' samples.

The CDR3: CSARGGWTLRGNEQFF. CDR3 DNA sequence: TGCAGTGCTAGGGGGGGGTGGACCCTTAGGGGCAATGAGCAGTTCTTC. The chain employs TRBV20-1 and TRBJ2-1, with 7 nucleotides matching TRBD2. Germline assignment: CDR1 DFQATT and CDR2 SNEGSKA (reference sequence). The CDR3 totals 16 residues. V shed 3 bases, J shed 6 bases, and the junction held 14 bases outside the gene matches.